This T cell receptor (beta chain) was captured in a study of graft-versus-host responses after intestinal transplantation. Study-level information: Following induction with anti-thymocyte globulin, all recipients were given tacrolimus and steroids for two to three years.

Only in-frame clones appear in the TCRdb table, and some are missing; sequencing was by immunoSEQ multiplex PCR. The table has 70,000 or so clones, 84% seen once; the top ten hold approximately 0.39%. A remark on this clone: The target antigen is unknown.

Notes on the study in general: Recipient marrow harbored GvH clones, some of which surfaced first in ileum or blood. Those patients showing graft-donor T cell macrochimerism displayed high graft-versus-host to host-versus-graft clonal ratios in allografts.

This clonotype was sampled from a human donor who was the organ donor for an intestinal transplant. The starting material was unstimulated CD4+ T cells sorted from spleen or lymph node cells, obtained before transplant.

The CDR3: CASSFSGGDYNEQFF. The CDR3 coding sequence is TGCGCCAGCAGTTTTAGCGGGGGTGACTACAATGAGCAGTTCTTC. The rearrangement uses TRBV5-1 and TRBJ2-1, with TRBD2 identical over 9 bases. CDR3 length: 15 residues. V shed 5 bases, J shed 3 bases, and the junction held 6 bases outside the gene matches. Germline CDR1 is SGHRS and CDR2 is YFSETQ.